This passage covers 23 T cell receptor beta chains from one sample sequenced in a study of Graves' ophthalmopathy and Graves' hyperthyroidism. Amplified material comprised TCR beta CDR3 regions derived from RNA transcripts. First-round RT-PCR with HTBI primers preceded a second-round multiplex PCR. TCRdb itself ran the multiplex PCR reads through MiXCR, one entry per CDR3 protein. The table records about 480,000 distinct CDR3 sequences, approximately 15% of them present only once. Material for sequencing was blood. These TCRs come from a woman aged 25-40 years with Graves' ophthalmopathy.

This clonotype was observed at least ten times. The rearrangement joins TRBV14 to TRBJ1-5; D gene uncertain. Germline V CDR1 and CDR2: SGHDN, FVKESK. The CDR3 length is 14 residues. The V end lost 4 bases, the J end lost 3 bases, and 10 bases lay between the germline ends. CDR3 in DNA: TGTGCCAGCAGCCCCCCACGGGACAATCAGCCCCAGCATTTT. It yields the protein CASSPPRDNQPQHF.

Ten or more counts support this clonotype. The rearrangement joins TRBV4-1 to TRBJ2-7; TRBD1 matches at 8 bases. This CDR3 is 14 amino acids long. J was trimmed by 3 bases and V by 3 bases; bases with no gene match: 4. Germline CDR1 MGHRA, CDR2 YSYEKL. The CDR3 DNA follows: TGCGCCAGCAGCCACCTCGACAGGGGCTACGAGCAGTACTTC. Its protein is CASSHLDRGYEQYF.

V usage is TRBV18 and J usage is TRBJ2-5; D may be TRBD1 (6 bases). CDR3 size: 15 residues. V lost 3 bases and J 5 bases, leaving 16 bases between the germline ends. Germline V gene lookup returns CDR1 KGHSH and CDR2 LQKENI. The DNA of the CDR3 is TGTGCCAGCTCACCGGTTTCAGGGGCGGAGGAGACCCAGTACTTC. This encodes CASSPVSGAEETQYF.

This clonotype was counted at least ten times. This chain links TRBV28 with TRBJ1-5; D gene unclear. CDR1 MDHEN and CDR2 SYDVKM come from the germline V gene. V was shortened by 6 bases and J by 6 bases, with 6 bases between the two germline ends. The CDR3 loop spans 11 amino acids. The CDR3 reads CASSRVQPQHF. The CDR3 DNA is TGTGCCAGCAGCCGGGTTCAGCCCCAGCATTTT.

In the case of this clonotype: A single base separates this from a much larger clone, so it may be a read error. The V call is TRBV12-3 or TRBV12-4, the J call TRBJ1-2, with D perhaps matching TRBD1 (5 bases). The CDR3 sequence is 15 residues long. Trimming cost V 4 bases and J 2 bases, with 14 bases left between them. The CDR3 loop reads CASSYHRQSNYGYTF. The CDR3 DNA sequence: TGTGCCAGCAGTTACCACCGACAGTCCAACTATGGCTACACCTTC.

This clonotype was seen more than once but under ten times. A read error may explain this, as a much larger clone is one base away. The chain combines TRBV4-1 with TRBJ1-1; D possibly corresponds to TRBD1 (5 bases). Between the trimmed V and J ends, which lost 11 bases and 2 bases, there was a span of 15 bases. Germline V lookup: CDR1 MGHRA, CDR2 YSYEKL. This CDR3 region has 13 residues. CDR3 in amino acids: CACARDGNTEAFF. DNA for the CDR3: TGCGCCTGCGCACGGGACGGAAACACTGAAGCTTTCTTT.

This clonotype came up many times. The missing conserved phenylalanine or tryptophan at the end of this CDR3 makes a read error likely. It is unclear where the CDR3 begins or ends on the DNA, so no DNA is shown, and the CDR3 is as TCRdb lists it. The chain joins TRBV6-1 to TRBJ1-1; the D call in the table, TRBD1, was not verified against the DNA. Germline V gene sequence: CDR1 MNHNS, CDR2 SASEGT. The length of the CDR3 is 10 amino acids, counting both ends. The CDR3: CASSERFRGL.

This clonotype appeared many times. CDR3 amino acids: CSAPTSGRPLFGANVLTF. CDR3 in DNA: TGCAGTGCCCCGACTAGCGGGAGGCCCTTGTTTGGGGCCAACGTCCTGACTTTC. The chain couples TRBV20-1 to TRBJ2-6, with 13 bases aligning to TRBD2. Germline V gives CDR1 DFQATT, CDR2 SNEGSKA (reference sequence). With V trimmed by 6 bases and J by 3 bases, 11 bases remained unmatched. The CDR3 extends over 18 amino acids.

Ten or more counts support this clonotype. Here the CDR3 DNA reads TGTGCCAGCAGTTACCCGGGGCGCAAAGCTTTCTTT. Its translation: CASSYPGRKAFF. This chain joins TRBV6-5 and TRBJ1-1; a weak D match, TRBD1 (5 bases). The germline CDR1 and CDR2 sequences are MNHEY and SVGAGI. V lost 2 bases and J 9 bases, leaving 10 bases between the germline ends. This CDR3 region has 12 residues.

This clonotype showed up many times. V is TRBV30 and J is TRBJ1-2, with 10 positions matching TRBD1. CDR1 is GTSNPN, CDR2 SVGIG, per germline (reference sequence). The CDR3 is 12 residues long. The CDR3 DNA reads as TGTGCGACGACAGGGGGCTTCCATGGCTACACCTTC. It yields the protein CATTGGFHGYTF.

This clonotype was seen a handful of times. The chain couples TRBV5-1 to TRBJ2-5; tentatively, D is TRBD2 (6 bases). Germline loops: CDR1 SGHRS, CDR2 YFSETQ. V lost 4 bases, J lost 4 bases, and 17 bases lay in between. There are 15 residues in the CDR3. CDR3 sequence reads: CASSPLTREIETQYF. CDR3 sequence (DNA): TGCGCCAGCAGCCCTCTCACCCGGGAGATAGAGACCCAGTACTTC. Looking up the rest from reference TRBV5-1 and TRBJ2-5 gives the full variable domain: KAGVTQTPRYLIKTRGQQVTLSCSPISGHRSVSWYQQTPGQGLQFLFEYFSETQRNKGNFPGRFSGRQFSNSRSEMNVSTLELGDSALYLCASSPLTREIETQYFGPGTRLLVL.

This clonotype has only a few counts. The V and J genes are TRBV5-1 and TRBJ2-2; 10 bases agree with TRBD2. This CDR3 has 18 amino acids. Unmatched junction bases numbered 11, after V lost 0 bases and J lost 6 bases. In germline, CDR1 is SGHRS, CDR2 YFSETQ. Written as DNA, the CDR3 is TGCGCCAGCAGCTTGGTGGTGACTAGCGGGCGGGAACCCGGGGAGCTGTTTTTT. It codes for CASSLVVTSGREPGELFF.

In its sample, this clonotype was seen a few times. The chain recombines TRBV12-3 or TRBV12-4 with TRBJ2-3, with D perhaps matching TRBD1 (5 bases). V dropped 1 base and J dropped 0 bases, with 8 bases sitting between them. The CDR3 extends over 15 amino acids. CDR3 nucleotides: TGTGCCAGCAGTTTAGTGGCAGGGAGCACAGATACGCAGTATTTT. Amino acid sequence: CASSLVAGSTDTQYF.

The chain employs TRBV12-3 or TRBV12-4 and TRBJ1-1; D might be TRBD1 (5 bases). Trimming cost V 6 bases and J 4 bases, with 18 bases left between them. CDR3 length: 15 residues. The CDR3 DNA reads TGTGCCAGCAGCACCGACGGGGGAAGTCTCACTGAAGCTTTCTTT. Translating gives CASSTDGGSLTEAFF.

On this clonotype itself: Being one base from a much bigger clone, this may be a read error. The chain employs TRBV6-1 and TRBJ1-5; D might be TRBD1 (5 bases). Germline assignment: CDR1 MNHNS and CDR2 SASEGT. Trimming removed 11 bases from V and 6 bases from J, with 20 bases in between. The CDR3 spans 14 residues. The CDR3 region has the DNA TGTGCCTACAGTCAGCCAAGGGGAGGTCAGCCCCAGCATTTT. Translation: CAYSQPRGGQPQHF.

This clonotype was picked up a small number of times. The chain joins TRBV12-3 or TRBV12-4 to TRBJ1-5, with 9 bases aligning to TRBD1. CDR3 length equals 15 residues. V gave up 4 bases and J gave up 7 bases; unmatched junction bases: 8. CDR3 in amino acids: CASSSPDRGDQPQHF. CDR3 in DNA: TGTGCCAGCAGTTCTCCGGACAGGGGAGACCAGCCCCAGCATTTT.

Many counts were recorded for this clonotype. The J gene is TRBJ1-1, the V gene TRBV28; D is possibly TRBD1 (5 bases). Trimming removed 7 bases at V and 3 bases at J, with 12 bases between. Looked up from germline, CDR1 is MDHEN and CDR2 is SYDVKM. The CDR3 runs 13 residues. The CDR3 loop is CASIPGWDTEAFF. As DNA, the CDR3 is TGTGCCAGCATACCAGGGTGGGACACTGAAGCTTTCTTT.

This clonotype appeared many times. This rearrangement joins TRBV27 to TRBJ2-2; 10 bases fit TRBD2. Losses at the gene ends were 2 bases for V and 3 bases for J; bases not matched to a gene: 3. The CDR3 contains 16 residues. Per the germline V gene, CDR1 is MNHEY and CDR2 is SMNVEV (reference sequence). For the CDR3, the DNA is TGTGCCAGCAGTTTAGGCCTAGCGGGGGACACCGGGGAGCTGTTTTTT. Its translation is CASSLGLAGDTGELFF.

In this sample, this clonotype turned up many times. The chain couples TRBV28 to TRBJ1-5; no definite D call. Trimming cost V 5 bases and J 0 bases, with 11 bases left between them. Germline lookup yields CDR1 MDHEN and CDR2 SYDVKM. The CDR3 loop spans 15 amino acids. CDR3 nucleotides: TGTGCCAGCAGTCCGGCGGCCTTTAGCAATCAGCCCCAGCATTTT. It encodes CASSPAAFSNQPQHF.

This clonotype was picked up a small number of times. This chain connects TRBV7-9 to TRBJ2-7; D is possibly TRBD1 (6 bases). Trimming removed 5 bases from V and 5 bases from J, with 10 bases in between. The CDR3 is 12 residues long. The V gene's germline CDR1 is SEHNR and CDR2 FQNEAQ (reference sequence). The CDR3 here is CASSDTGNEQYV. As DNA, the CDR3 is TGTGCCAGCAGCGACACAGGGAACGAGCAGTACGTC.

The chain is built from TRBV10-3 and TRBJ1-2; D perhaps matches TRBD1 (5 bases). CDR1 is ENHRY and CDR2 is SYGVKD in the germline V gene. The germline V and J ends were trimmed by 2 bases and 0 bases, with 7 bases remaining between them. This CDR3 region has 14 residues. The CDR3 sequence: CAISERGPNYGYTF. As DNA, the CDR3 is TGTGCCATCAGTGAGAGGGGTCCTAACTATGGCTACACCTTC.

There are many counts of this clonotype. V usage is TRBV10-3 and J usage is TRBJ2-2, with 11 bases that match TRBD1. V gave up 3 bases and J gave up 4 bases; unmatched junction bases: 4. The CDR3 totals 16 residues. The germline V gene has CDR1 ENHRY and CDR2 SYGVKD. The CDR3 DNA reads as TGTGCCATCAGTGAACCGGGACAGGGGGGCACCGGGGAGCTGTTTTTT. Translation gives CAISEPGQGGTGELFF.

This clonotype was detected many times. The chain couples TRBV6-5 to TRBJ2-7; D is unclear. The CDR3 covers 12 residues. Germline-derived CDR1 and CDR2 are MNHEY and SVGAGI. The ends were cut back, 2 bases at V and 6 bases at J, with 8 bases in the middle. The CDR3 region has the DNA TGTGCCAGCAGTTACCTGCGATCCGAGCAGTACTTC. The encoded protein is CASSYLRSEQYF.